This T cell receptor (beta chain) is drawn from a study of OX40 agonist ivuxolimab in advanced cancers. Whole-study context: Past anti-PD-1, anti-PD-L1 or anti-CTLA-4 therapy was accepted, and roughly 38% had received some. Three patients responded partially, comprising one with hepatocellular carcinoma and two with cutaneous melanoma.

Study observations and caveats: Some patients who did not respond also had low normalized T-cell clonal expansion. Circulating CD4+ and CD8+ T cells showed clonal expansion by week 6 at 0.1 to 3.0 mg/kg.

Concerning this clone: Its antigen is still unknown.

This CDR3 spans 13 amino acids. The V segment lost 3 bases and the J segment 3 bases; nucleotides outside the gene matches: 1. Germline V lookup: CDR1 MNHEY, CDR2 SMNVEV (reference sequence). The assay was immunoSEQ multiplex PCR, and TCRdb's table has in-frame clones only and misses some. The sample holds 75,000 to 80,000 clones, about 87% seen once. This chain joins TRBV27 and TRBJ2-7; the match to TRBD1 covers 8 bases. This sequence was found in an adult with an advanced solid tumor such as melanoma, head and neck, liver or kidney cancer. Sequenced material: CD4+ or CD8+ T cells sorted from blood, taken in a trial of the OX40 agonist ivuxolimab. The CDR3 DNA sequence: TGTGCCAGCAGTTTGACAGGGGACTACGAGCAGTACTTC. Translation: CASSLTGDYEQYF.